The TCR beta chain described here comes from a study of shared clonotypes between healthy human individuals. Study summary: The donor group consisted of a couple of women and three men, aged 18 to 49. Overall study results and limits: As a rule, naive subsets had a larger estimated richness than memory subsets. Tissue TCR repertoires likely differ from these blood-only repertoires. Compared with clonotypes that all four donors shared, non-shared clonotypes had lower generation probabilities.

With respect to this clone: Its antigen remains unknown.

In the naive CD8 group, cells lacked CD45RO and were positively selected for CCR7, so terminally differentiated effector memory CD45RA+ cells were left out. Assay used: immunoSEQ multiplex PCR; TCRdb lists only in-frame clones, some missing. The sample has hundreds of thousands of clones; about 90% are singletons. The V gene's germline CDR1 is GTSNPN and CDR2 SVGIG (reference sequence). Between the trimmed V and J ends, which lost 0 bases and 5 bases, there was a span of 8 bases. The CDR3 is 12 residues long. The sequenced material came from naive CD8+ T cells sorted from blood. The sequence was obtained from a man aged 25 to 45 in good health. This sequence joins TRBV30 and TRBJ2-7, with no clear D. The chain's CDR3 is CAWSVIGNEQYF. The CDR3 bases are TGTGCCTGGAGTGTAATCGGTAACGAGCAGTACTTC.